This T cell receptor (beta chain) was captured in a study of technical replicates of blood from a handful of donors. The CDR3 spans 15 residues. Between the trimmed V and J ends, which lost 1 base and 0 bases, there was a span of 9 bases. The germline gives CDR1 MGHDK, CDR2 SYGVNS. This table comes from immunoSEQ multiplex PCR, and its TCRdb copy is limited to in-frame clones, with some not included. The sample lists about 87,000 clones, approximately 95% occurring once. Sample: T cells isolated from PBMCs. This sequence joins TRBV25-1 and TRBJ1-2; D uncertain. The clonotype was recovered from a human donor in good health. The CDR3 DNA is TGTGCCAGCAGTGAATCCCTCTTATCTAACTATGGCTACACCTTC. It yields the protein CASSESLLSNYGYTF.